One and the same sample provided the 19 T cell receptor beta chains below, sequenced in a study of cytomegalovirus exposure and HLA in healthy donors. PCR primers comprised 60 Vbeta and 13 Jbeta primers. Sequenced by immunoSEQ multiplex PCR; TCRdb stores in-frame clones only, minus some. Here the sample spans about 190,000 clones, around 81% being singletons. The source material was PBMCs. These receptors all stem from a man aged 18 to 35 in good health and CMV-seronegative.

CDR3 DNA: TGCGCCAGCAGCTTGCCAGGGCAAGAGACCCAGTACTTC. It is translated as CASSLPGQETQYF. The V call is TRBV5-1, the J call TRBJ2-5, with D tentatively TRBD1 (5 bases). The V gene's germline CDR1 is SGHRS and CDR2 YFSETQ. Trimming took off 1 base at V and 2 bases at J, with 6 bases between the two ends. The CDR3 is 13 amino acids.

This CDR3 is CASSLVTSGSHNEQFF. CDR3 coding DNA: TGTGCCAGCAGTTTAGTGACTAGCGGGAGCCACAATGAGCAGTTCTTC. This chain connects TRBV27 to TRBJ2-1; 12 nucleotides agree with TRBD2. V lost 2 bases and J lost 5; bases outside the gene matches: 4. The germline gives CDR1 MNHEY, CDR2 SMNVEV (reference sequence). This CDR3 is 16 amino acids long.

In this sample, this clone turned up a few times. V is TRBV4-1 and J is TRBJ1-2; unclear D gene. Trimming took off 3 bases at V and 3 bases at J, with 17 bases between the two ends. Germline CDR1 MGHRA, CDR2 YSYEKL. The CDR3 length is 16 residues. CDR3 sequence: CASSQVDRTPYYGYTF. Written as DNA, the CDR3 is TGCGCCAGCAGCCAGGTAGATCGAACTCCGTACTATGGCTACACCTTC.

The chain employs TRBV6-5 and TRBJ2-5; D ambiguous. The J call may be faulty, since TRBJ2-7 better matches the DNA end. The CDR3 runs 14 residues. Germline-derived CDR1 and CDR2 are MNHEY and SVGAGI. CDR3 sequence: CASSSLFSSYEQYF. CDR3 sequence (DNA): TGTGCCAGCAGTTCCCTCTTTAGCTCCTACGAGCAGTACTTC.

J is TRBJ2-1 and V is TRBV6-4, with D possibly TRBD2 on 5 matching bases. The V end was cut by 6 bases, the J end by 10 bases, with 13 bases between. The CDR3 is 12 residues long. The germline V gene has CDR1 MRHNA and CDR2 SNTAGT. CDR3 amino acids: CASSVSEGEQFF. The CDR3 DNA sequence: TGTGCCAGCAGCGTTAGTGAGGGCGAGCAGTTCTTC.

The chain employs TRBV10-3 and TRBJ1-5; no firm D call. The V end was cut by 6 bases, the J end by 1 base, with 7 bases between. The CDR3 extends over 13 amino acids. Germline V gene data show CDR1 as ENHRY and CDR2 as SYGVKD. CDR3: CAISDISNQPQHF. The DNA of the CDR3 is TGTGCCATCAGCGACATCAGCAATCAGCCCCAGCATTTT.

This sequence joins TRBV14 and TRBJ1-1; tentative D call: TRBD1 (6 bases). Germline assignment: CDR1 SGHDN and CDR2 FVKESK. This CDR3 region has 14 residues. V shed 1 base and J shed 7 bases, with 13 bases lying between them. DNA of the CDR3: TGTGCCAGCAGCCAAGTAGGGGGGGCCCTTGAAGCTTTCTTT. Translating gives CASSQVGGALEAFF.

DNA of the CDR3: TGTGCCAGCAGCACCGGACTAGCGGGGATGGGGCATGAGCAGTTCTTC. Translation gives CASSTGLAGMGHEQFF. The chain has TRBV7-8 and TRBJ2-1, with 12 bases lining up with TRBD2. The CDR3 consists of 16 residues. Germline trimming cut 5 bases from V and 8 bases from J; bases unmatched to any gene: 10. The germline gives CDR1 SGHVS, CDR2 FQNEAQ. Based on the CDR3 plus reference TRBV7-8 and TRBJ2-1, the full variable domain is GAGVSQSPRYKVAKRGQDVALRCDPISGHVSLFWYQQALGQGPEFLTYFQNEAQLDKSGLPSDRFFAERPEGSVSTLKIQRTQQEDSAVYLCASSTGLAGMGHEQFFGPGTRLTVL.

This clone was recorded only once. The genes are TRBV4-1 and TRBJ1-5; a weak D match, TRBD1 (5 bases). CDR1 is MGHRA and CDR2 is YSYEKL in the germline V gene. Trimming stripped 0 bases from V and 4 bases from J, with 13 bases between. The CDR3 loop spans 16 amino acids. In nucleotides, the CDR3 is TGCGCCAGCAGCCAAGACGCGCAGGGTGGGAATCAGCCCCAGCATTTT. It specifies CASSQDAQGGNQPQHF.

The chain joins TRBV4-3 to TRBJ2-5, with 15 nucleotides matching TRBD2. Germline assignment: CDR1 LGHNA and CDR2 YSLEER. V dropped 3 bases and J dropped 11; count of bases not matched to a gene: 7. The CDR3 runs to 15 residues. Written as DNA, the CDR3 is TGCGCCAGCAGCCAGGGACTAGCGGGAGGAAAGGAGCAGTACTTC. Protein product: CASSQGLAGGKEQYF.

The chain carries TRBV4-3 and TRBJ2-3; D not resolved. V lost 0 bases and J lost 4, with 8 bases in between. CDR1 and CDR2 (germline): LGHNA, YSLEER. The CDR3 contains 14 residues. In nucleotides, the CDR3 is TGCGCCAGCAGCCAAGAACTCCGGTCAGATACGCAGTATTTT. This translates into CASSQELRSDTQYF.

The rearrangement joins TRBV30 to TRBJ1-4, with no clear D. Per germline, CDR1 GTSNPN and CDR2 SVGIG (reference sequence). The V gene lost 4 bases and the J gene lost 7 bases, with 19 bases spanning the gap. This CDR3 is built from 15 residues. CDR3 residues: CAWKASGSSGEKLFF. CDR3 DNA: TGTGCCTGGAAGGCGTCGGGGTCCTCGGGTGAAAAACTGTTTTTT.

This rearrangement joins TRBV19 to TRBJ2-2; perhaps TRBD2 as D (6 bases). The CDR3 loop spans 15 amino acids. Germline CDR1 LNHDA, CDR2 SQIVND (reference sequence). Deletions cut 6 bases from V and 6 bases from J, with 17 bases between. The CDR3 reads CASRARRDGSGELFF. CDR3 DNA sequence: TGTGCCAGTAGGGCCCGGCGGGATGGTTCCGGGGAGCTGTTTTTT.

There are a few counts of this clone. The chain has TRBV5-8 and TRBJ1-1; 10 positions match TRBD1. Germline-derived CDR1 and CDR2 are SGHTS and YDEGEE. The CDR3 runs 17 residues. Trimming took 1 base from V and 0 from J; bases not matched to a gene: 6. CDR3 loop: CASSLFSGQGVNTEAFF. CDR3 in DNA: TGTGCCAGCAGCTTGTTTTCTGGACAGGGGGTGAACACTGAAGCTTTCTTT.

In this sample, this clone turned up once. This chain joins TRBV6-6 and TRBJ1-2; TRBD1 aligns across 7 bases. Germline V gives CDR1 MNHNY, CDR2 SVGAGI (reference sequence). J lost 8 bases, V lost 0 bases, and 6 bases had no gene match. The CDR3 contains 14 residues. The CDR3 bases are TGTGCCAGCAGTTACTCGGGGACAGTCGGCGGCTACACCTTC. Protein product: CASSYSGTVGGYTF.

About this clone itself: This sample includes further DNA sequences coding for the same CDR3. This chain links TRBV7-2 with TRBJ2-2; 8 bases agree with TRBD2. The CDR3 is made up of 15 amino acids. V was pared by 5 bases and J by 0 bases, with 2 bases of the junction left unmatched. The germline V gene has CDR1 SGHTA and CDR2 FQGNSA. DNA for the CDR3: TGTGCCAGCAGCCGGGGGGGATCGAACACCGGGGAGCTGTTTTTT. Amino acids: CASSRGGSNTGELFF.

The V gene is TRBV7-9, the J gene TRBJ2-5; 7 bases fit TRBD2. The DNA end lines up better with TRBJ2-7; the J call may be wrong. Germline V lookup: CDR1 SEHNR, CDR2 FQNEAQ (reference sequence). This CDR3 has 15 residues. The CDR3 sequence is CASKVLAGAGNEQYF. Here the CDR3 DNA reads TGTGCCAGCAAGGTTTTGGCGGGAGCAGGTAACGAGCAGTACTTC.

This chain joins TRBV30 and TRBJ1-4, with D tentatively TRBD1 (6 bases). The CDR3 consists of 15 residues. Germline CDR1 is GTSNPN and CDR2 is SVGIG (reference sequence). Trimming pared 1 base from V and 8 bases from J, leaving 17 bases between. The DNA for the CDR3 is TGTGCCTGGAGTGCAAGTTTACAGGGTTCAGAAAAACTGTTTTTT. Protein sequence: CAWSASLQGSEKLFF.

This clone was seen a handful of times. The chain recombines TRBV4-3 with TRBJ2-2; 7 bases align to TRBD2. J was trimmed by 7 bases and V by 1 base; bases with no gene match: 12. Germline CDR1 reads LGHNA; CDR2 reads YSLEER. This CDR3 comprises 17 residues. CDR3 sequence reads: CASSQAPGLKRGGELFF. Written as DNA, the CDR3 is TGCGCCAGCAGCCAAGCGCCGGGACTAAAACGTGGCGGGGAGCTGTTTTTT.